Listed below are T cell receptor beta chains from one sample, sequenced in a study of blood T cell repertoires in COVID-19. The protocol was immunoSEQ multiplex PCR, while the TCRdb copy is restricted to in-frame clones and leaves out a portion. The data hold 150,000 to 200,000 clones, with about 86% observed a single time. Sample: peripheral blood. The origin of the receptors is a man aged 50 to 59 with active or convalescent COVID-19. Both conserved end residues are part of each CDR3. The D gene is left open where the match is weak. Some rows mark clone size as missing; the rest say once, few, many or name a class of expanded clone.

>12|TRBD1|TRBJ1-2|NA|TRBV2
CASGDSFIGYTF
TGTGCCAGCGGGGACAGCTTCATTGGCTACACCTTC
>17|NA|TRBJ2-2|NA|TRBV6-2/TRBV6-3
CASSYSNLGARTGELFF
TGTGCCAGCAGTTACTCGAATTTGGGGGCAAGGACCGGGGAGCTGTTTTTT
>18|TRBD1|TRBJ1-5|NA|TRBV7-2
CASSSLGTGGYSNQPQHF
TGTGCCAGCAGCTCCCTCGGGACAGGGGGATATAGCAATCAGCCCCAGCATTTT
>15|TRBD1|TRBJ1-2|once|TRBV7-9
CASSLGTERGYGYTF
TGTGCCAGCAGCCTAGGGACAGAACGCGGCTATGGCTACACCTTC
>18|NA|TRBJ1-3|NA|TRBV9
CASSVAGGAAGTGNTIYF
TGTGCCAGCAGCGTAGCTGGGGGTGCGGCGGGAACTGGAAACACCATATATTTT
>14|NA|TRBJ2-7|NA|TRBV19
CASNSGTTSYEQYF
TGTGCCAGTAACTCCGGGACAACCTCCTACGAGCAGTACTTC
>13|NA|TRBJ2-7|NA|TRBV3-1/TRBV3-2
CASSVQGTYEQYF
TGTGCCAGCAGCGTTCAGGGAACCTACGAGCAGTACTTC
>17|TRBD1|TRBJ2-1|NA|TRBV19
CASSTRTGGSSYNEQFF
TGTGCCAGTAGTACCCGGACAGGGGGCAGCTCCTACAATGAGCAGTTCTTC
>15|TRBD1|TRBJ2-7|NA|TRBV5-6
CASSLYRRGSYEQYF
TGTGCCAGCAGCTTGTATCGCAGGGGGAGCTACGAGCAGTACTTC
>15|TRBD1|TRBJ1-4|NA|TRBV30
CAWADPGTGGEKLFF
TGTGCCTGGGCTGACCCCGGGACAGGGGGCGAAAAACTGTTTTTT
>16|NA|TRBJ2-7|few|TRBV12-2
CASRLVFRSSSYEQYF
TGTGCAAGTCGCTTAGTGTTTCGGTCTAGCTCCTACGAGCAGTACTTC
>17|TRBD2|TRBJ2-1|NA|TRBV15
CATSRVPGLAGNNEQFF
TGTGCCACCAGCAGGGTACCGGGACTAGCGGGAAATAATGAGCAGTTCTTC
>16|TRBD2|TRBJ2-7|NA|TRBV4-1
CASSQGGTSATYEQYF
TGCGCCAGCAGCCAAGGCGGGACTAGCGCTACCTACGAGCAGTACTTC
>16|NA|TRBJ2-2|NA|TRBV10-1
CASSERPSENTGELFF
TGCGCCAGCAGTGAGAGGCCCAGCGAGAACACCGGGGAGCTGTTTTTT
>14|TRBD1|TRBJ1-6|NA|TRBV28
CASSLTGTNSPLHF
TGTGCCAGCAGTTTGACAGGGACGAATTCACCCCTCCACTTT
>17|NA|TRBJ1-6|NA|TRBV6-2/TRBV6-3
CASSYWGSSSYNSPLHF
TGTGCCAGCAGTTACTGGGGCAGTTCCTCCTATAATTCACCCCTCCACTTT
>16|TRBD2|TRBJ2-3|NA|TRBV28
CASGLAGGDSTDTQYF
TGTGCCAGCGGACTAGCGGGAGGGGATAGCACAGATACGCAGTATTTT
>14|NA|TRBJ1-1|NA|TRBV28
CASSRGDRDTEAFF
TGTGCCAGCAGCCGGGGGGATCGGGACACTGAAGCTTTCTTT
>16|NA|TRBJ2-1|NA|TRBV3-1/TRBV3-2
CASSQDQRYSYNEQFF
TGTGCCAGCAGCCAAGATCAGCGGTACTCCTACAATGAGCAGTTCTTC
>13|NA|TRBJ2-7|once|TRBV18
CASFSPPGYEQYF
TGTGCCAGCTTTTCCCCGCCGGGATACGAGCAGTACTTC
>15|NA|TRBJ1-3|NA|TRBV4-1
CASSRAGVSGNTIYF
TGCGCCAGCAGCAGGGCAGGGGTCTCTGGAAACACCATATATTTT
>16|NA|TRBJ2-4|once|TRBV5-6
CASSLQGSGGKNIQYF
TGTGCCAGCAGCCTTCAGGGGTCGGGTGGCAAAAACATTCAGTACTTC
>16|TRBD1|TRBJ2-2|NA|TRBV11-1
CASSNGRTGVNGELFF
TGTGCCAGCAGCAACGGGCGGACAGGGGTTAACGGGGAGCTGTTTTTT
>14|TRBD1|TRBJ2-7|NA|TRBV18
CASSPGTGGDEQYF
TGTGCCAGCTCCCCCGGGACAGGGGGGGACGAGCAGTACTTC
>15|NA|TRBJ2-7|NA|TRBV18
CASSPDRMSSYEQYF
TGTGCCAGCTCACCTGACAGGATGAGCTCCTACGAGCAGTACTTC
>15|NA|TRBJ1-1|once|TRBV9
CASSVGQGKNTEAFF
TGTGCCAGCAGCGTTGGGCAGGGGAAGAACACTGAAGCTTTCTTT
>16|TRBD2|TRBJ2-3|NA|TRBV6-5
CASSYTGLAGGDTQYF
TGTGCCAGCAGTTACACAGGACTAGCGGGAGGAGATACGCAGTATTTT
>15|TRBD1|TRBJ2-3|NA|TRBV24-1
CATRDTGQGADTQYF
TGTGCCACCAGAGACACGGGACAGGGGGCGGATACGCAGTATTTT
>12|TRBD1|TRBJ1-3|NA|TRBV6-5
CASSTRDSHTFF
TGTGCCAGCAGTACGAGGGACAGCCACACTTTTTTT
>15|TRBD1|TRBJ1-3|once|TRBV6-6
CASRPTGGIANTIYF
TGTGCCAGCAGGCCTACAGGGGGAATAGCAAACACCATATATTTT
>13|TRBD1|TRBJ2-3|NA|TRBV29-1
CSIRDRGQDTQYF
TGCTCAATCCGGGACAGGGGACAAGATACGCAGTATTTT
>16|TRBD1|TRBJ2-7|NA|TRBV5-1
CASSLAGTGASYEQYF
TGCGCCAGCAGCTTGGCCGGCACAGGGGCCTCCTACGAGCAGTACTTC
>17|TRBD1|TRBJ1-6|few|TRBV5-6
CASSSDRVRGINSPLHF
TGTGCCAGCAGCTCCGACAGGGTTCGAGGGATTAATTCACCCCTCCACTTT
>14|NA|TRBJ2-7|NA|TRBV5-4
CASSLGQQSYEQYF
TGTGCCAGCAGCTTAGGCCAACAGTCCTACGAGCAGTACTTC
>13|NA|TRBJ1-1|few|TRBV27
CASSLFRNTEAFF
TGTGCCAGCAGTTTGTTCAGGAACACTGAAGCTTTCTTT
>14|TRBD1|TRBJ1-6|NA|TRBV2
CASRRTGGNSPLHF
TGTGCCAGCAGAAGGACAGGGGGAAATTCACCCCTCCACTTT
>13|NA|TRBJ1-1|NA|TRBV6-1
CASSEVGDTEAFF
TGTGCCAGCAGTGAAGTCGGAGACACTGAAGCTTTCTTT
>15|TRBD1|TRBJ2-7|NA|TRBV7-9
CASSLAGTGTGEQYF
TGTGCCAGCAGCTTAGCGGGGACAGGGACGGGCGAGCAGTACTTC
>15|TRBD1|TRBJ1-2|once|TRBV7-6
CASSTGTGGGYGYTF
TGTGCCAGCAGCACCGGGACAGGGGGAGGCTATGGCTACACCTTC
>15|TRBD1|TRBJ2-1|NA|TRBV5-1
CASSPGTGIGNEQFF
TGCGCCAGCAGCCCAGGGACAGGGATAGGCAATGAGCAGTTCTTC
>12|NA|TRBJ2-3|NA|TRBV5-1
CATVGGRDTQYF
TGCGCCACCGTCGGGGGGCGAGATACGCAGTATTTT
>15|NA|TRBJ1-2|NA|TRBV30
CAWSVHLSLDYGYTF
TGTGCCTGGAGTGTCCATCTATCTCTCGACTATGGCTACACCTTC
>14|TRBD2|TRBJ2-2|NA|TRBV11-2
CASNPGLASGELFF
TGTGCCAGCAACCCGGGACTAGCGTCCGGGGAGCTGTTTTTT
>15|TRBD2|TRBJ2-7|NA|TRBV19
CASSRTSGGSYEQYF
TGTGCCAGTAGCCGAACTAGCGGGGGATCCTACGAGCAGTACTTC
>15|NA|TRBJ2-1|once|TRBV11-3
CASRESGTPYNEQFF
TGTGCCAGCCGGGAGTCCGGGACCCCCTACAATGAGCAGTTCTTC
>18|TRBD2|TRBJ2-2|NA|TRBV5-6
CASSSGGRAWLVRGELFF
TGTGCCAGCAGCTCCGGCGGGAGGGCCTGGTTGGTTCGCGGGGAGCTGTTTTTT
>15|TRBD2|TRBJ2-1|NA|TRBV28
CASGPGLVRVNEQFF
TGTGCCAGCGGGCCGGGACTAGTCCGTGTCAATGAGCAGTTCTTC
>15|TRBD2|TRBJ2-4|few|TRBV6-7
CGSGLAGLAKNIQYF
TGTGGGTCAGGACTAGCGGGCCTAGCCAAAAACATTCAGTACTTC
>16|NA|TRBJ2-7|NA|TRBV7-2
CATMGRAAGTSYEQYF
TGTGCAACCATGGGGCGGGCCGCCGGGACATCTTACGAGCAGTACTTC
>14|NA|TRBJ1-6|few|TRBV5-1
CASSPQGMFSPLHF
TGCGCCAGCAGCCCACAGGGAATGTTTTCACCCCTCCACTTT
>15|NA|TRBJ1-1|NA|TRBV29-1
CSVAGALVMNTEAFF
TGCAGCGTTGCAGGGGCTCTAGTCATGAACACTGAAGCTTTCTTT
>13|NA|TRBJ1-5|NA|TRBV10-3
CAISESQGQPQHF
TGTGCCATCAGTGAATCACAGGGTCAGCCCCAGCATTTT
>21|NA|TRBJ2-2|NA|TRBV21-1
CASSKALGFGVLRRGTGELFF
TGTGCCAGCAGCAAAGCGCTTGGGTTCGGGGTCTTGCGACGGGGTACCGGGGAGCTGTTTTTT
>16|NA|TRBJ1-3|NA|TRBV18
CASSPSQAYSGNTIYF
TGTGCCAGCTCACCCTCTCAAGCTTACTCTGGAAACACCATATATTTT
>16|TRBD1|TRBJ2-2|NA|TRBV3-1/TRBV3-2
CASSRHGQGRVGELFF
TGTGCCAGCAGCCGGCATGGACAGGGAAGGGTCGGGGAGCTGTTTTTT
>15|NA|TRBJ1-4|NA|TRBV27
CASSPRSRLDEKLFF
TGTGCCAGCAGTCCCCGGTCCCGGTTAGATGAAAAACTGTTTTTT
>17|TRBD2|TRBJ2-7|NA|TRBV7-2
CASSSSAFMAGVNEQYF
TGTGCCAGCAGCTCCTCTGCCTTTATGGCGGGGGTCAACGAGCAGTACTTC
>16|NA|TRBJ2-7|NA|TRBV27
CASSPPDADTSYEQYF
TGTGCCAGCAGTCCCCCCGACGCGGATACCTCCTACGAGCAGTACTTC
>15|NA|TRBJ2-3|NA|TRBV4-3
CASSQGGGPADTQYF
TGCGCCAGCAGCCAAGGGGGGGGGCCCGCAGATACGCAGTATTTT
>15|TRBD2|TRBJ2-7|NA|TRBV15
CATSSITSGLYEQYF
TGTGCCACCAGCAGCATAACTAGCGGGCTTTACGAGCAGTACTTC